This T cell receptor (beta chain) was sequenced for a study of T cell repertoires in cytomegalovirus infection. TCRdb redid the calling of the reads with MiXCR, one entry per CDR3 protein. The table records about 830,000 distinct CDR3 sequences, roughly 33% of them present only once. As to this clonotype: Its antigen is unknown.

Trimming took off 2 bases at V and 5 bases at J, with 21 bases between the two ends. This CDR3 contains 17 residues. Germline loops: CDR1 LNHDA, CDR2 SQIVND (reference sequence). The chain links TRBV19 to TRBJ1-2, with D perhaps matching TRBD1 (6 bases). Material: cultured CD8+ T cells from PBMCs, obtained from culture after CMV antigen stimulation. This receptor was identified in a human donor in good health (CMV status not recorded). Some clones in this sample may be carry-over from other donors' samples. CDR3 sequence: CASSIPEAGHQQYGYTF. In nucleotides, the CDR3 is TGTGCCAGTAGTATACCAGAAGCGGGACACCAGCAATATGGCTACACCTTC.